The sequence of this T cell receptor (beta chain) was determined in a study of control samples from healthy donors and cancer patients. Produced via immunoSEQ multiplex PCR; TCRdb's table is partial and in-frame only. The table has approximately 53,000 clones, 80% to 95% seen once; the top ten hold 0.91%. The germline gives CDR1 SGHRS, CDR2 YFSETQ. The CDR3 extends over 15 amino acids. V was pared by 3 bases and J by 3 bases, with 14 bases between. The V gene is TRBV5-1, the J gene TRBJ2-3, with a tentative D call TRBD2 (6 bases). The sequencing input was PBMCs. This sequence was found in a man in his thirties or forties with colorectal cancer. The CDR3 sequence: CASSSGLAATDTQYF. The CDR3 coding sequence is TGCGCCAGCAGCTCAGGTTTAGCGGCGACAGATACGCAGTATTTT.